One and the same sample provided the 26 T cell receptor beta chains below, sequenced in a study of blood T cells in healthy people across ages. The second PCR ran about 6 to 12 cycles with a sample-barcoded 5' primer and J-beta primers. One entry per CDR3 protein results from TCRdb running MiXCR on the 5' RACE reads. Altogether over 600,000 distinct CDR3 sequences are present, 40% to 45% being singletons, with the ten largest covering around 30%. Specimen: blood. These receptors all come from a man of 80 years or more in good health.

Details on this clonotype: A much larger clone differs from this one at a single base, so this may be a read error. The chain is built from TRBV5-1 and TRBJ2-1; D gene uncertain. The germline V gene has CDR1 SGHRS and CDR2 YFSETQ. The CDR3 runs to 13 residues. Trimming removed 2 bases at V and 13 bases at J, with 16 bases between. The DNA of the CDR3 is TGCGCCAGCAGCTTCTTGCGCGAGGAGACCCAGTTCTTC. It translates to CASSFLREETQFF.

This clonotype was counted a few times. The rearrangement uses TRBV5-4 and TRBJ2-7; D perhaps matches TRBD2 (6 bases). Trimming removed 4 bases from V and 6 bases from J, with 17 bases in between. The CDR3 is 14 amino acids. Germline V gene lookup returns CDR1 SGHNT and CDR2 YYREEE (reference sequence). CDR3 DNA sequence: TGTGCCAGCAGCCCGGGACTCCTCCCTTCCGAGCAGTACTTC. Translating it yields CASSPGLLPSEQYF.

The V and J genes are TRBV6-6 and TRBJ1-2; D is ambiguous. V lost 3 bases and J 1 base, leaving 6 bases between the germline ends. The CDR3 length is 13 residues. Germline CDR1 is MNHNY and CDR2 is SVGAGI (reference sequence). CDR3 bases: TGTGCCAGCAGTTATAATTTTAACTATGGCTACACCTTC. This sequence encodes CASSYNFNYGYTF.

This clonotype showed up just a few times. The rearrangement uses TRBV6-2 or TRBV6-3 and TRBJ2-7; 10 bases line up with TRBD1. This CDR3 region has 12 residues. Germline V CDR1 and CDR2: MNHEY, SVGEGT. Losses at the gene ends were 7 bases for V and 4 bases for J; bases not matched to a gene: 1. CDR3 nucleotides: TGTGCCAGCACGGACAGGGGGTACGAGCAGTACTTC. It specifies CASTDRGYEQYF.

This clonotype was seen more than once but under ten times. The rearrangement uses TRBV5-1 and TRBJ2-3; D gene ambiguous. Germline loops: CDR1 SGHRS, CDR2 YFSETQ. This CDR3 comprises 16 residues. Trimming removed 0 bases from V and 0 bases from J, with 11 bases in between. The CDR3 loop is CASSLVQLPSTDTQYF. The DNA of the CDR3 is TGCGCCAGCAGCTTGGTACAGCTACCTAGCACAGATACGCAGTATTTT.

The chain joins TRBV11-2 to TRBJ2-7; D is perhaps TRBD1 (5 bases). V was pared by 5 bases and J by 4 bases, with 18 bases between. The CDR3 loop spans 15 amino acids. From germline, CDR1 is SGHAT and CDR2 FQNNGV. The CDR3 DNA sequence: TGTGCCAGCAGCGCCCTAGGACAAGTGGGTTACGAGCAGTACTTC. It is translated as CASSALGQVGYEQYF.

This clonotype showed up just once. The gene calls are TRBV6-2 or TRBV6-3 and TRBJ2-7, with D uncertain. Germline V lookup: CDR1 MNHEY, CDR2 SVGEGT. CDR3 length: 13 residues. The V and J ends lost 6 bases and 4 bases respectively, with 13 bases between them. CDR3 sequence (DNA): TGTGCCAGCAGCCCCACACCACTTTACGAGCAGTACTTC. Amino acid sequence: CASSPTPLYEQYF.

This chain links TRBV9 with TRBJ2-5, with 10 positions matching TRBD1. Germline lookup yields CDR1 SGDLS and CDR2 YYNGEE. V was clipped by 4 bases and J by 12 bases; unmatched bases: 15. This CDR3 region has 15 residues. This chain's CDR3 is CASSPRLGQGNEEYF. The CDR3, as DNA: TGTGCCAGCAGCCCACGATTGGGACAGGGGAATGAAGAGTACTTC.

The rearrangement uses TRBV7-2 and TRBJ2-7; 9 positions match TRBD2. V lost 1 base, J lost 3 bases, and 4 bases stayed unmatched. The CDR3 length is 15 residues. CDR1 is SGHTA, CDR2 FQGNSA, per germline. CDR3 sequence: CASSLGLAANYEQYF. The DNA of the CDR3 is TGTGCCAGCAGCTTAGGACTAGCGGCAAACTACGAGCAGTACTTC. Drawing the rest from reference TRBV7-2 and TRBJ2-7, the complete variable domain is GAGVSQSPSNKVTEKGKDVELRCDPISGHTALYWYRQSLGQGLEFLIYFQGNSAPDKSGLPSDRFSAERTGGSVSTLTIQRTQQEDSAVYLCASSLGLAANYEQYFGPGTRLTVT.

The chain has TRBV5-1 and TRBJ2-1; 8 bases match TRBD1. Germline lookup yields CDR1 SGHRS and CDR2 YFSETQ. This CDR3 has 16 amino acids. Unmatched junction bases numbered 13, after V lost 1 base and J lost 10 bases. The CDR3 loop reads CASSLMRQGAPDEQFF. In DNA form, the CDR3 reads TGCGCCAGCAGCTTGATGCGGCAGGGGGCGCCGGACGAGCAGTTCTTC. The variable domain in full, completed from reference TRBV5-1 and TRBJ2-1, reads KAGVTQTPRYLIKTRGQQVTLSCSPISGHRSVSWYQQTPGQGLQFLFEYFSETQRNKGNFPGRFSGRQFSNSRSEMNVSTLELGDSALYLCASSLMRQGAPDEQFFGPGTRLTVL.

The rearrangement links TRBV5-1 to TRBJ1-2; D is ambiguous. Germline loops: CDR1 SGHRS, CDR2 YFSETQ. This CDR3 has 17 residues. V was trimmed by 0 bases and J by 0 bases, leaving 15 bases between them. CDR3 nucleotides: TGCGCCAGCAGCTTGGAGCCCGTTAAACGCGCTAACTATGGCTACACCTTC. It specifies CASSLEPVKRANYGYTF.

The V gene is TRBV20-1, the J gene TRBJ2-1; 10 bases are a match to TRBD2. Per the germline V gene, CDR1 is DFQATT and CDR2 is SNEGSKA (reference sequence). This CDR3 comprises 13 residues. J gave up 7 bases and V 7 bases, and 7 bases lay outside the gene matches. The CDR3 here is CSVSSGSGNEQFF. The CDR3 DNA sequence: TGCAGTGTTTCTAGCGGGAGTGGTAATGAGCAGTTCTTC.

The V call is TRBV9, the J call TRBJ2-1; possible D gene TRBD1, 6 bases. V was pared by 3 bases and J by 1 base, with 11 bases between. The germline CDR1 and CDR2 sequences are SGDLS and YYNGEE. CDR3 size: 15 residues. CDR3 residues: CASSGTGLSYNEQFF. The CDR3 coding sequence is TGTGCCAGCAGCGGAACAGGGTTGTCCTACAATGAGCAGTTCTTC.

The V call is TRBV10-3, the J call TRBJ2-1, with D perhaps TRBD1 or TRBD2 (5 bases each). CDR1 and CDR2 from the germline V gene are ENHRY and SYGVKD. Trimming cost V 6 bases and J 0 bases, with 12 bases left between them. The CDR3 consists of 15 residues. The chain's CDR3 is CAIRPGRNSYNEQFF. The CDR3 coding sequence is TGTGCCATCAGGCCGGGACGGAACTCCTACAATGAGCAGTTCTTC.

V and J are TRBV6-5 and TRBJ1-2, with no clear D. Germline V gene data show CDR1 as MNHEY and CDR2 as SVGAGI. The CDR3 contains 16 residues. Trimming stripped 0 bases from V and 7 bases from J, with 18 bases between. The CDR3 sequence: CASSYSLSGPPGGYTF. The CDR3 DNA reads as TGTGCCAGCAGTTACTCGTTAAGTGGCCCCCCGGGTGGCTACACCTTC.

In this sample, this clonotype turned up many times. V gene TRBV27 combines with J gene TRBJ1-6; tentative D call: TRBD1 (6 bases). V was shortened by 0 bases and J by 5 bases, with 14 bases between the two germline ends. The CDR3 contains 17 residues. Germline-derived CDR1 and CDR2 are MNHEY and SMNVEV (reference sequence). The CDR3 protein is CASSLSGRGSDNSPLHF. CDR3 nucleotides: TGTGCCAGCAGTTTATCGGGCAGGGGAAGTGATAATTCACCCCTCCACTTT.

The table lists this clonotype with a few counts. The rearrangement uses TRBV20-1 and TRBJ2-1, with D unclear. The J call may be incorrect, as the DNA end agrees better with TRBJ2-7. Germline V gene lookup returns CDR1 DFQATT and CDR2 SNEGSKA (reference sequence). The CDR3 loop spans 15 amino acids. This CDR3 reads CSAAPPTLSYNEQYF. The CDR3, as DNA: TGCAGTGCCGCCCCCCCCACCCTTTCCTACAATGAGCAGTACTTC.

This clonotype has only a few counts. The V call is TRBV20-1, the J call TRBJ2-3; D is unresolved. Germline V gene sequence: CDR1 DFQATT, CDR2 SNEGSKA (reference sequence). The CDR3 sequence is 13 residues long. Trimming removed 4 bases at V and 1 base at J, with 9 bases between. The CDR3 nucleotides read TGCAGTGCTAAGCCAGAGCGCACAGATACGCAGTATTTT. Protein: CSAKPERTDTQYF.

This clonotype was seen a handful of times. CDR3 DNA: TGTGCCAGCAGTTTAGCTGGACCAAGCTCTGGGGCCAACGTCCTGACTTTC. Translating it yields CASSLAGPSSGANVLTF. The chain joins TRBV12-3 or TRBV12-4 to TRBJ2-6, with no clear D. Trimming shortened V by 0 bases and J by 0 bases, and 9 bases separated the two germline ends. The length of the CDR3 is 17 residues.

About this clonotype: A much bigger clone sits one base away, suggesting this may be a read error. V usage is TRBV4-3 and J usage is TRBJ2-3; 7 bases line up with TRBD1. This CDR3 region has 16 residues. Germline V gene sequence: CDR1 LGHNA, CDR2 YSLEER. CDR3 bases: TGCGCCAGCGGCCAAGTGTCACAGGGGAGAGCAGATACGCAGTATTTT. Translated, it gives CASGQVSQGRADTQYF.

The CDR3 loop reads CAISESIGSGRSDEQYF. CDR3 nucleotides: TGTGCCATCAGTGAGTCGATAGGTAGCGGGAGGTCCGACGAGCAGTACTTC. The chain has TRBV10-3 and TRBJ2-7; 10 positions match TRBD2. The CDR3 is made up of 17 amino acids. CDR1 is ENHRY, CDR2 SYGVKD, per germline. Trimming removed 0 bases from V and 5 bases from J; junction bases left unmatched: 10.

The chain joins TRBV12-3 or TRBV12-4 to TRBJ2-7; 16 bases line up with TRBD2. V was clipped by 6 bases and J by 4 bases; unmatched bases: 9. The CDR3 covers 17 residues. DNA for the CDR3: TGTGCCAGCAGCTCGGGACTAGCGGGAGGGGTTGGGTACGAGCAGTACTTC. Translation gives CASSSGLAGGVGYEQYF.

This clonotype was detected only a few times. The V gene is TRBV2, the J gene TRBJ1-4, with D unresolved. V was cut by 7 bases and J by 5 bases, with 14 bases left in between. The CDR3 spans 14 residues. Germline V CDR1 and CDR2: SNHLY, FYNNEI. As DNA, the CDR3 is TGTGCCAGCAAGCGAGGAGGAAACAATGAAAAACTGTTTTTT. Amino acid sequence: CASKRGGNNEKLFF.

The chain combines TRBV2 with TRBJ1-1; D is uncertain. Germline CDR1 is SNHLY and CDR2 is FYNNEI. The germline V and J ends were trimmed by 7 bases and 2 bases, with 14 bases remaining between them. The CDR3 sequence is 14 residues long. Here the CDR3 DNA reads TGTGCCAGCACCCTAAGTTGGGTAAACACTGAAGCTTTCTTT. Its translation: CASTLSWVNTEAFF. The whole variable domain, filled in from reference TRBV2 and TRBJ1-1, reads EPEVTQTPSHQVTQMGQEVILRCVPISNHLYFYWYRQILGQKVEFLVSFYNNEISEKSEIFDDQFSVERPDGSNFTLKIRSTKLEDSAMYFCASTLSWVNTEAFFGQGTRLTVV.

This clonotype occurred many times. This chain joins TRBV15 and TRBJ2-7; 9 bases align to TRBD1. V was clipped by 0 bases and J by 1 base; unmatched bases: 7. Germline loops: CDR1 LNHNV, CDR2 YYDKDF (reference sequence). The CDR3 runs 17 residues. The CDR3 DNA reads as TGTGCCACCAGCAGAGATTACGGACAGGGGTTATCCTACGAGCAGTACTTC. It encodes CATSRDYGQGLSYEQYF. Combining the CDR3 with reference TRBV15 and TRBJ2-7 gives the whole variable domain DAMVIQNPRYQVTQFGKPVTLSCSQTLNHNVMYWYQQKSSQAPKLLFHYYDKDFNNEADTPDNFQSRRPNTSFCFLDIRSPGLGDTAMYLCATSRDYGQGLSYEQYFGPGTRLTVT.

V usage is TRBV3-1 and J usage is TRBJ2-3; 10 bases are a match to TRBD1. Germline CDR1 reads LGHDT; CDR2 reads YNNKEL (reference sequence). V was clipped by 1 base and J by 3 bases; unmatched bases: 10. The CDR3 sequence is 18 residues long. The CDR3 DNA is TGTGCCAGCAGCCAAGGTGGACAGGGGGTTATAGGGACAGATACGCAGTATTTT. Translation gives CASSQGGQGVIGTDTQYF.